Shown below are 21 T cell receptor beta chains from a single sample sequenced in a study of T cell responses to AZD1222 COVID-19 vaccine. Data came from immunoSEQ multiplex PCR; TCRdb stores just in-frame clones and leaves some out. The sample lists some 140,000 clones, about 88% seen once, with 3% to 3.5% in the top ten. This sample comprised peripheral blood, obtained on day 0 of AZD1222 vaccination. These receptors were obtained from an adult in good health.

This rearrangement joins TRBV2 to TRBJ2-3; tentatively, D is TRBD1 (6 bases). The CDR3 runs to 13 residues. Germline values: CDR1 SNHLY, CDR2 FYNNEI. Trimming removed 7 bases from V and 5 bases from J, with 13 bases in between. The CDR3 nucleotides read TGTGCCAGCACCCCGGGGACACGAGATACGCAGTATTTT. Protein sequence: CASTPGTRDTQYF.

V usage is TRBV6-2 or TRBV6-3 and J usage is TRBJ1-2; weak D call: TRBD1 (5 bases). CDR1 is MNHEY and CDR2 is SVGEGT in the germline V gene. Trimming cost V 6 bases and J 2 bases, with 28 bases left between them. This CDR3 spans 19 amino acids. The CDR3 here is CASSWRVGRQKGTNYGYTF. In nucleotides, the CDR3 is TGTGCCAGCAGCTGGAGGGTCGGGAGACAGAAGGGGACCAACTATGGCTACACCTTC.

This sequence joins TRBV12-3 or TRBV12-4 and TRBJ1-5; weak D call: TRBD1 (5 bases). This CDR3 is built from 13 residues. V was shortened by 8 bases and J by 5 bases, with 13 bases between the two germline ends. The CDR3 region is CASRQREDQPQHF. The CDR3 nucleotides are TGTGCCAGCCGACAGAGGGAGGATCAGCCCCAGCATTTT.

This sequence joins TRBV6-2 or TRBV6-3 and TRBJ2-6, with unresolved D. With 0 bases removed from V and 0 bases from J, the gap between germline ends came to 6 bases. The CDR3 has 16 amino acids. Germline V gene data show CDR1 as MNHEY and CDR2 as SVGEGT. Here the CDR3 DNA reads TGTGCCAGCAGTTACTCCGGGTTCTCTGGGGCCAACGTCCTGACTTTC. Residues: CASSYSGFSGANVLTF.

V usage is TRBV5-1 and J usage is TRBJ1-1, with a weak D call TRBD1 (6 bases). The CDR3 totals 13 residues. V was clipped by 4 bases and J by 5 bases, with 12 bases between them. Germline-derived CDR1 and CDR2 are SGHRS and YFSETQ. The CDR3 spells CASSQNRATEAFF. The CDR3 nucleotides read TGCGCCAGCAGCCAAAACAGGGCGACTGAAGCTTTCTTT.

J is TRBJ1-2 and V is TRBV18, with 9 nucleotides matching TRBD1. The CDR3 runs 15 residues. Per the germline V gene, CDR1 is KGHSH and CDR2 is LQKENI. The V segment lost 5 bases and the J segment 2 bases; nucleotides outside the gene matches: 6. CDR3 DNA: TGTGCCAGCTCATCTTCGACAGGGGGAAACTATGGCTACACCTTC. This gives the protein CASSSSTGGNYGYTF.

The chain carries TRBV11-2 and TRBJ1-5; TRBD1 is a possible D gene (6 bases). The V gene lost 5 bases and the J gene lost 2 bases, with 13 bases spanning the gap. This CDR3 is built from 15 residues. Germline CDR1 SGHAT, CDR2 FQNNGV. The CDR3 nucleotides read TGTGCCAGCAGCCCCGGGGGGGGCGGCAATCAGCCCCAGCATTTT. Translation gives CASSPGGGGNQPQHF.

As DNA, the CDR3 is TGCGCCAGCAGCCAAGGCAGGGAGGTTAACGAGCAGTACTTC. Translation gives CASSQGREVNEQYF. V is TRBV4-1 and J is TRBJ2-7; D is perhaps TRBD2 (6 bases). Germline V CDR1 and CDR2: MGHRA, YSYEKL. Trimming removed 1 base from V and 5 bases from J, with 12 bases in between. The CDR3 runs to 14 residues.

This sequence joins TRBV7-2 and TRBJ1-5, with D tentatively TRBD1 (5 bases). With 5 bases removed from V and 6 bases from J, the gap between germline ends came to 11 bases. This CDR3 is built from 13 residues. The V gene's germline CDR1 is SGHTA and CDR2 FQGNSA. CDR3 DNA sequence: TGTGCCAGCAGCATTAGGGGAGGTCAGCCCCAGCATTTT. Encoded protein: CASSIRGGQPQHF. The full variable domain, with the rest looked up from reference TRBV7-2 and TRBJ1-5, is GAGVSQSPSNKVTEKGKDVELRCDPISGHTALYWYRQSLGQGLEFLIYFQGNSAPDKSGLPSDRFSAERTGGSVSTLTIQRTQQEDSAVYLCASSIRGGQPQHFGDGTRLSIL.

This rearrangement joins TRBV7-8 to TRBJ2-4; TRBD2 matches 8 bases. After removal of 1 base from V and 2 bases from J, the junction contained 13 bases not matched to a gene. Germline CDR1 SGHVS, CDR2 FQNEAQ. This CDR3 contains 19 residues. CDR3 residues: CASSLDVMGGGISKNIQYF. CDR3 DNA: TGTGCCAGCAGCTTAGACGTTATGGGCGGGGGGATCTCCAAAAACATTCAGTACTTC.

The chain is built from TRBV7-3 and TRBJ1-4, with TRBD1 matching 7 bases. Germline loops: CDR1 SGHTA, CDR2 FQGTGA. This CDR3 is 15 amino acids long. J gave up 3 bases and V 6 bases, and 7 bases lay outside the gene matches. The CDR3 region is CASRSNRGANEKLFF. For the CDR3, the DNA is TGTGCCAGCAGATCCAACAGGGGTGCTAATGAAAAACTGTTTTTT.

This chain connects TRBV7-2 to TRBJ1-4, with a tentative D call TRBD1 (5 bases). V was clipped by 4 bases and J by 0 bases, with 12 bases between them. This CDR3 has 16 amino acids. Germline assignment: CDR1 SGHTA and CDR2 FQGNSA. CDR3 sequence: CASSSRGTATNEKLFF. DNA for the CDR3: TGTGCCAGCAGCTCTCGAGGGACGGCAACTAATGAAAAACTGTTTTTT. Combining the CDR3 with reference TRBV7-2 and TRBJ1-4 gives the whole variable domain GAGVSQSPSNKVTEKGKDVELRCDPISGHTALYWYRQSLGQGLEFLIYFQGNSAPDKSGLPSDRFSAERTGGSVSTLTIQRTQQEDSAVYLCASSSRGTATNEKLFFGSGTQLSVL.

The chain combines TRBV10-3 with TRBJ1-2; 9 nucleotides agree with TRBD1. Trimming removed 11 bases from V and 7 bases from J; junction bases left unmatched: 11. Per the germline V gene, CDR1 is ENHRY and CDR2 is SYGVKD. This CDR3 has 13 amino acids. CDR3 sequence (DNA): TGTGCCGGCAGCCGGGACAGGGAGAGTGGCTACACCTTC. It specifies CAGSRDRESGYTF.

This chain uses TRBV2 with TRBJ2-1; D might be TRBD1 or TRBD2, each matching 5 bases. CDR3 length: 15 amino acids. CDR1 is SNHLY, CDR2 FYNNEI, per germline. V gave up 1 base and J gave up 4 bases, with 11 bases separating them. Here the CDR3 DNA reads TGTGCCAGCAGTGAAGGGGGGAACCTGTACAATGAGCAGTTCTTC. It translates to CASSEGGNLYNEQFF.

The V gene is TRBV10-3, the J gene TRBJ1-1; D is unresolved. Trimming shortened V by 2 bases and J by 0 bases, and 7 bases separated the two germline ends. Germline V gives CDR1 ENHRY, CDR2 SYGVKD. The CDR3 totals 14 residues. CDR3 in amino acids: CAISEPDVNTEAFF. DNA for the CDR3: TGTGCCATCAGTGAGCCCGACGTGAACACTGAAGCTTTCTTT.

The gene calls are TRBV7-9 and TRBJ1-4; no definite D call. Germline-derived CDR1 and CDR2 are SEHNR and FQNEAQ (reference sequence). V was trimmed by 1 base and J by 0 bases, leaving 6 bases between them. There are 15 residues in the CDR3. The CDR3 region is CASSLDGTTNEKLFF. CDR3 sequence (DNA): TGTGCCAGCAGCTTAGACGGGACAACTAATGAAAAACTGTTTTTT.

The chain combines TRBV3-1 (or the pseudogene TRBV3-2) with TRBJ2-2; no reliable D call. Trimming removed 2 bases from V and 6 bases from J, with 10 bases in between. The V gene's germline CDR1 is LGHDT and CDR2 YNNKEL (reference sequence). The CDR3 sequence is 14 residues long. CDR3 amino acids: CASSQMDVPGELFF. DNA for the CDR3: TGTGCCAGCAGCCAAATGGACGTCCCCGGGGAGCTGTTTTTT.

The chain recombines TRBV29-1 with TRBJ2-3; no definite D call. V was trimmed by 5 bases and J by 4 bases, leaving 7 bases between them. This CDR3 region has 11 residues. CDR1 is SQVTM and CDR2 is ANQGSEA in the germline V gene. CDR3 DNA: TGCAGCGTTTACGATCCAGATACGCAGTATTTT. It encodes CSVYDPDTQYF.

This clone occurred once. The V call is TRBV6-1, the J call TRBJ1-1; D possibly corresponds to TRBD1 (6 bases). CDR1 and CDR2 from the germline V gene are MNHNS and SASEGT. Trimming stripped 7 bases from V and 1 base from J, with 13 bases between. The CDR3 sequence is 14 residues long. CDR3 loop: CASTYQQGNTEAFF. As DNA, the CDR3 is TGTGCCAGCACATATCAACAGGGGAACACTGAAGCTTTCTTT.

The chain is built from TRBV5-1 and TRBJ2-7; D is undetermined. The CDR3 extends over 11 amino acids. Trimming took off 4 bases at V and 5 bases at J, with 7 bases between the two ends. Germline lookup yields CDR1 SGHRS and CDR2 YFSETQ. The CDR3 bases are TGCGCCAGCAGCGACCACGACGAGCAGTACTTC. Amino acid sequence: CASSDHDEQYF.

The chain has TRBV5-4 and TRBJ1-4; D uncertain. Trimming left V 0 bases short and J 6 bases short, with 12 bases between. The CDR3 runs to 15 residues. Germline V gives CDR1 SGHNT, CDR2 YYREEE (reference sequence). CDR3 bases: TGTGCCAGCAGCTTGGACTGGGGAAAGGATGAAAAACTGTTTTTT. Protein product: CASSLDWGKDEKLFF.